Here is one TCR beta chain with its context. Its antigen remains unknown. The data are from a study of cytomegalovirus exposure and HLA in healthy donors. Turning to the study itself: Genetic ancestry analysis placed around 76% of the 300 to 500 donors that were genotyped in the Caucasian-associated cluster. Whole-study findings and limits: Information on immune exposure was restricted to one variable (CMV serostatus).

This PCR relied on a set of 60 Vbeta primers and 13 Jbeta primers. Original analysis: Later, an analysis found roughly 80 million unique TCR beta chains, and around 10 million of these were shared. Clones were read by immunoSEQ multiplex PCR, and TCRdb kept only the in-frame ones, dropping some. That table gives V, J and clone size, and the DNA gave D and trimming. Of about 160,000 clones listed, 75% are singletons. With V trimmed by 3 bases and J by 0 bases, 8 bases remained unmatched. The CDR3 spans 17 residues. Germline CDR1 MGHRA, CDR2 YSYEKL. This chain uses TRBV4-1 with TRBJ1-3, with 7 bases lining up with TRBD1. The specimen sequenced was PBMCs. This TCR derives from a female donor in good health and CMV-seronegative. The DNA for the CDR3 is TGCGCCAGCAGCCAGAACCCGACAGGGAGCTCTGGAAACACCATATATTTT. Its translation: CASSQNPTGSSGNTIYF.